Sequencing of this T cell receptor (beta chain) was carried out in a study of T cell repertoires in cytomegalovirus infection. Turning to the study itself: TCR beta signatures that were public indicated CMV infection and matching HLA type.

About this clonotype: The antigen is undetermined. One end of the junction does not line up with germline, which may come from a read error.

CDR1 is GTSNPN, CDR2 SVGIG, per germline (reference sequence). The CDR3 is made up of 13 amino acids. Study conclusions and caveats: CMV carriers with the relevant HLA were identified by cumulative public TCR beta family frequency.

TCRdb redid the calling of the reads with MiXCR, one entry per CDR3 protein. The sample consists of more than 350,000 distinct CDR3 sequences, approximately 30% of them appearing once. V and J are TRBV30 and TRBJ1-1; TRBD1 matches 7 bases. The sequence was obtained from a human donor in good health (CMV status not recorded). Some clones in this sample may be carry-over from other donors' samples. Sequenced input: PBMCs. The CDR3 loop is CAWSRDRLNESFF. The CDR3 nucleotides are TGTGCCTGGAGTCGGGACAGACTGAATGAATCTTTCTTT. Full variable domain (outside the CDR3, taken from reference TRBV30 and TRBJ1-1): SQTIHQWPATLVQPVGSPLSLECTVEGTSNPNLYWYRQAAGRGLQLLFYSVGIGQISSEVPQNLSASRPQDRQFILSSKKLLLSDSGFYLCAWSRDRLNESFFGQGTRLTVV.